The 29 T cell receptor beta chains below all came from one sample that was sequenced in a study of T cell responses to AZD1222 COVID-19 vaccine. Repertoires were generated with immunoSEQ multiplex PCR, while TCRdb's copy carries only in-frame clones and drops some. The sample shows 75,000 to 100,000 clones, roughly 86% of them seen only once. Sequenced here: peripheral blood, sampled on day 0 of AZD1222 vaccination. All receptors come from an adult in good health.

The rearrangement uses TRBV27 and TRBJ2-1, with 14 bases fitting TRBD2. With 11 bases clipped from V and 7 bases from J, the junction kept 10 bases outside the gene matches. The CDR3 is made up of 15 amino acids. Germline V gives CDR1 MNHEY, CDR2 SMNVEV (reference sequence). CDR3 bases: TGTGCCGGGCGACTAGCGGGAGGGGGAAATAATGAGCAGTTCTTC. It translates to CAGRLAGGGNNEQFF.

This clone was observed a single time. V and J are TRBV18 and TRBJ2-2; TRBD1 agrees at 7 bases. Germline V lookup: CDR1 KGHSH, CDR2 LQKENI. The CDR3 length is 16 residues. The ends lost 3 bases at V and 5 bases at J; junction bases unmatched: 9. CDR3 in amino acids: CASSPNPGQKTGELFF. CDR3 nucleotide sequence: TGTGCCAGCTCACCTAACCCGGGACAGAAGACCGGGGAGCTGTTTTTT. The variable domain in full, with the rest retrieved from reference TRBV18 and TRBJ2-2, is NAGVMQNPRHLVRRRGQEARLRCSPMKGHSHVYWYRQLPEEGLKFMVYLQKENIIDESGMPKERFSAEFPKEGPSILRIQQVVRGDSAAYFCASSPNPGQKTGELFFGEGSRLTVL.

This chain joins TRBV9 and TRBJ2-2; D gene unclear. CDR1 is SGDLS and CDR2 is YYNGEE in the germline V gene. This CDR3 has 16 residues. With 0 bases removed from V and 5 bases from J, the gap between germline ends came to 14 bases. DNA for the CDR3: TGTGCCAGCAGCGTAGTGGTGTCTAGTGGTACCGGGGAGCTGTTTTTT. Its protein product is CASSVVVSSGTGELFF.

The chain employs TRBV6-5 and TRBJ1-1; 7 nucleotides line up with TRBD1. CDR1 is MNHEY, CDR2 SVGAGI, per germline. The CDR3 loop spans 15 amino acids. V was clipped by 6 bases and J by 0 bases; unmatched bases: 7. CDR3 in amino acids: CASRHNRGMNTEAFF. DNA of the CDR3: TGTGCCAGCAGGCATAACAGGGGTATGAACACTGAAGCTTTCTTT.

V gene TRBV5-1 combines with J gene TRBJ1-1; D might be TRBD1 (5 bases). The length of the CDR3 is 15 residues. Germline lookup yields CDR1 SGHRS and CDR2 YFSETQ. V lost 6 bases, J lost 4 bases, and 19 bases lay in between. CDR3 nucleotides: TGCGCCAGCACACTTTTCAAGGGGTTTAGCACTGAAGCTTTCTTT. Translating gives CASTLFKGFSTEAFF.

This clone has just one count. The chain couples TRBV6-6 to TRBJ2-7, with 12 bases that match TRBD2. Germline CDR1 reads MNHNY; CDR2 reads SVGAGI (reference sequence). The CDR3 is 15 residues long. V trimming: 5 bases; J trimming: 4 bases; junction bases outside the gene matches: 6. CDR3 in DNA: TGTGCCAGCAGTCAACCTAGCGGGAGGGGGTACGAGCAGTACTTC. Translating it yields CASSQPSGRGYEQYF.

V and J are TRBV9 and TRBJ1-6; D possibly corresponds to TRBD1 (5 bases). Between the trimmed V and J ends, which lost 2 bases and 10 bases, there was a span of 10 bases. CDR3 length equals 13 residues. The V gene's germline CDR1 is SGDLS and CDR2 YYNGEE. The DNA of the CDR3 is TGTGCCAGCAGCGTCCGGGGGAACTCACCCCTCCACTTT. Residues: CASSVRGNSPLHF.

The gene calls are TRBV18 and TRBJ2-7, with 15 nucleotides matching TRBD2. The length of the CDR3 is 15 residues. Per the germline V gene, CDR1 is KGHSH and CDR2 is LQKENI. J was trimmed by 7 bases and V by 0 bases; bases with no gene match: 1. The CDR3 reads CASSPPGLAGGEQYF. CDR3 in DNA: TGTGCCAGCTCACCACCGGGACTAGCGGGAGGAGAGCAGTACTTC. The full variable domain, its missing parts supplied by reference TRBV18 and TRBJ2-7, is NAGVMQNPRHLVRRRGQEARLRCSPMKGHSHVYWYRQLPEEGLKFMVYLQKENIIDESGMPKERFSAEFPKEGPSILRIQQVVRGDSAAYFCASSPPGLAGGEQYFGPGTRLTVT.

The V call is TRBV5-1, the J call TRBJ2-7, with 9 bases aligning to TRBD1. V lost 4 bases to trimming and J lost 5 bases; unmatched junction nucleotides: 7. There are 14 residues in the CDR3. Germline V gene sequence: CDR1 SGHRS, CDR2 YFSETQ. The CDR3 loop is CASSATGGTHEQYF. DNA of the CDR3: TGCGCCAGCAGCGCGACAGGGGGTACCCACGAGCAGTACTTC.

The rearrangement links TRBV1 to TRBJ2-5; the table's TRBD2 call for D was not verified on the DNA. TRBV1 is a known pseudogene. The CDR3 runs 15 residues. The CDR3 loop is CTSSQGACGRETQYF. DNA for the CDR3: TGCACCAGCAGCCAAGGTGCCTGCGGGAGGGAGACCCAGTACTTC.

The rearrangement uses TRBV7-9 and TRBJ2-5, with D possibly TRBD2 on 6 matching bases. CDR3 size: 14 residues. The germline V gene encodes CDR1 SEHNR and CDR2 FQNEAQ (reference sequence). With 3 bases removed from V and 4 bases from J, the gap between germline ends came to 12 bases. As DNA, the CDR3 is TGTGCCAGCAGCTTTGGAGGGCTGGGAGAGACCCAGTACTTC. It is translated as CASSFGGLGETQYF. The full variable domain, in which reference TRBV7-9 and TRBJ2-5 provide the parts outside the CDR3, is DTGVSQNPRHKITKRGQNVTFRCDPISEHNRLYWYRQTLGQGPEFLTYFQNEAQLEKSRLLSDRFSAERPKGSFSTLEIQRTEQGDSAMYLCASSFGGLGETQYFGPGTRLLVL.

This clone has more than one count but fewer than ten. V is TRBV7-2 and J is TRBJ2-5, with D possibly being TRBD1 (6 bases). The V gene lost 5 bases and the J gene lost 4 bases, with 14 bases spanning the gap. This CDR3 contains 14 residues. Germline CDR1 reads SGHTA; CDR2 reads FQGNSA. DNA of the CDR3: TGTGCCAGCAGCCCGACCAGGGGTCGAGAGACCCAGTACTTC. This translates into CASSPTRGRETQYF.

The V and J genes are TRBV27 and TRBJ1-2, with 7 positions matching TRBD1. V lost 4 bases to trimming and J lost 2 bases; unmatched junction nucleotides: 7. Germline V gene sequence: CDR1 MNHEY, CDR2 SMNVEV (reference sequence). This CDR3 has 15 residues. DNA for the CDR3: TGTGCCAGCAGTTGGCAGGGGGGGAAAAACTATGGCTACACCTTC. The encoded protein is CASSWQGGKNYGYTF.

The V call is TRBV27, the J call TRBJ1-5; 9 nucleotides align to TRBD1. The germline CDR1 and CDR2 sequences are MNHEY and SMNVEV (reference sequence). The trim removed 5 bases at V and 1 base at J, leaving 9 bases unmatched. CDR3 size: 17 residues. The CDR3 spells CASSVVGQGLSNQPQHF. In DNA form, the CDR3 reads TGTGCCAGCAGTGTTGTGGGACAGGGATTGAGCAATCAGCCCCAGCATTTT.

This clone was recorded a few times. This chain uses TRBV30 with TRBJ1-1; possibly TRBD1 for D (5 bases). Trimming took off 2 bases at V and 3 bases at J, with 16 bases between the two ends. The germline CDR1 and CDR2 sequences are GTSNPN and SVGIG (reference sequence). This CDR3 has 15 residues. Here the CDR3 reads CAWSRWGSVYTEAFF. The CDR3 coding sequence is TGTGCCTGGAGTAGGTGGGGCAGCGTTTACACTGAAGCTTTCTTT.

The V and J genes are TRBV5-6 and TRBJ1-2; TRBD1 might be the D (5 bases). CDR1 and CDR2 (germline): SGHDT, YYEEEE. With 4 bases removed from V and 4 bases from J, the gap between germline ends came to 8 bases. This CDR3 comprises 12 residues. The CDR3 sequence: CASSTDTYGYTF. Written as DNA, the CDR3 is TGTGCCAGCAGCACGGACACCTATGGCTACACCTTC.

This clone has more than one count but fewer than ten. The rearrangement joins TRBV2 to TRBJ1-2; unclear D gene. V dropped 1 base and J dropped 3 bases, with 9 bases sitting between them. In germline, CDR1 is SNHLY, CDR2 FYNNEI. The CDR3 contains 14 residues. The CDR3 region is CASSEGGGDYGYTF. The CDR3 region has the DNA TGTGCCAGCAGTGAAGGGGGAGGAGACTATGGCTACACCTTC. Combining the CDR3 with reference TRBV2 and TRBJ1-2 gives the whole variable domain EPEVTQTPSHQVTQMGQEVILRCVPISNHLYFYWYRQILGQKVEFLVSFYNNEISEKSEIFDDQFSVERPDGSNFTLKIRSTKLEDSAMYFCASSEGGGDYGYTFGSGTRLTVV.

The chain uses TRBV28 and TRBJ2-5; maybe TRBD2 (5 bases). This CDR3 spans 14 amino acids. V was cut by 3 bases and J by 8 bases, with 16 bases left in between. Germline values: CDR1 MDHEN, CDR2 SYDVKM. In DNA, the CDR3 is TGTGCCAGCAGTTTTTCCGACTACAGAGTAACCCAGTACTTC. Amino acid sequence: CASSFSDYRVTQYF.

This sequence joins TRBV7-6 and TRBJ2-1, with a possible D match to TRBD1 (7 bases). The CDR3 is made up of 17 amino acids. V lost 5 bases and J 3 bases, leaving 20 bases between the germline ends. CDR1 is SGHVS, CDR2 FNYEAQ, per germline. The CDR3 DNA follows: TGTGCCAGCAGCCCCCGCGGAGGGGGCTCCTACTACAATGAGCAGTTCTTC. Its translation: CASSPRGGGSYYNEQFF.

This sequence joins TRBV3-1 (or the pseudogene TRBV3-2) and TRBJ1-1; D is unclear. Germline values: CDR1 LGHDT, CDR2 YNNKEL (reference sequence). The CDR3 contains 16 residues. V shed 0 bases and J shed 1 base, with 12 bases lying between them. The CDR3 DNA reads as TGTGCCAGCAGCCAAGATGCTAGACCAAGGAACACTGAAGCTTTCTTT. This codes for CASSQDARPRNTEAFF.

V and J are TRBV12-5 and TRBJ2-3; 10 positions agree with TRBD2. J was trimmed by 3 bases and V by 6 bases; bases with no gene match: 6. This CDR3 contains 15 residues. Germline lookup yields CDR1 LGHNT and CDR2 FRNRAP. As DNA, the CDR3 is TGTGCTAGTGGCCTCGCTAGCGGGAGAACAGATACGCAGTATTTT. This encodes CASGLASGRTDTQYF.

The chain links TRBV30 to TRBJ1-2, with TRBD1 identical over 8 bases. This CDR3 contains 13 residues. Germline V CDR1 and CDR2: GTSNPN, SVGIG (reference sequence). The ends lost 4 bases at V and 2 bases at J; junction bases unmatched: 3. The CDR3 loop is CAWTGGENYGYTF. As DNA, the CDR3 is TGTGCCTGGACAGGGGGCGAGAACTATGGCTACACCTTC.

This clone was seen only a few times. The genes are TRBV3-1 (or the pseudogene TRBV3-2) and TRBJ1-5; TRBD1 matches at 10 bases. V lost 1 base to trimming and J lost 5 bases; unmatched junction nucleotides: 2. CDR3 length: 15 residues. Germline CDR1 LGHDT, CDR2 YNNKEL (reference sequence). The CDR3 spells CASSQGGQGHQPQHF. The CDR3 DNA sequence: TGTGCCAGCAGCCAAGGGGGACAGGGGCATCAGCCCCAGCATTTT.

V is TRBV19 and J is TRBJ1-2; unclear D gene. This CDR3 has 13 residues. The V gene's germline CDR1 is LNHDA and CDR2 SQIVND (reference sequence). V dropped 8 bases and J dropped 2 bases, with 12 bases sitting between them. The CDR3 is CASQAGSNYGYTF. The CDR3 nucleotides are TGTGCCAGTCAAGCCGGGAGCAACTATGGCTACACCTTC.

The chain uses TRBV5-1 and TRBJ1-6, with a possible D match to TRBD1 (5 bases). This CDR3 is built from 13 residues. Germline assignment: CDR1 SGHRS and CDR2 YFSETQ. The V end was cut by 4 bases, the J end by 7 bases, with 9 bases between. CDR3 loop: CASSGGPNSPLHF. The CDR3 DNA reads as TGCGCCAGCAGCGGGGGACCCAATTCACCCCTCCACTTT.

The chain joins TRBV5-1 to TRBJ2-1, with 11 bases aligning to TRBD2. J was trimmed by 5 bases and V by 1 base; bases with no gene match: 8. Germline CDR1 is SGHRS and CDR2 is YFSETQ. The CDR3 is 17 residues long. The CDR3 loop is CASSLTSGSGRHNEQFF. The CDR3 bases are TGCGCCAGCAGCTTGACTAGCGGGAGTGGGCGGCACAATGAGCAGTTCTTC. Looking up the rest from reference TRBV5-1 and TRBJ2-1 gives the full variable domain: KAGVTQTPRYLIKTRGQQVTLSCSPISGHRSVSWYQQTPGQGLQFLFEYFSETQRNKGNFPGRFSGRQFSNSRSEMNVSTLELGDSALYLCASSLTSGSGRHNEQFFGPGTRLTVL.

This clone was counted a single time. The chain carries TRBV18 and TRBJ1-5; TRBD1 matches 9 bases. The CDR3 length is 17 residues. Germline assignment: CDR1 KGHSH and CDR2 LQKENI. The V gene end was trimmed by 6 bases and the J gene end by 3 bases; junction bases not matched to a gene: 12. CDR3 residues: CASSLQRTGAYNQPQHF. CDR3 DNA: TGTGCCAGCTCTCTGCAGAGGACAGGGGCCTACAATCAGCCCCAGCATTTT.

This clone was detected a few times. The J gene is TRBJ1-2, the V gene TRBV19, with 8 bases aligning to TRBD1. CDR1 is LNHDA, CDR2 SQIVND, per germline (reference sequence). V gave up 3 bases and J gave up 6 bases; unmatched junction bases: 6. The CDR3 has 14 amino acids. The CDR3 region has the DNA TGTGCCAGTAGTATTAACCAGGGGGCGGATGGCTACACCTTC. Translated, it gives CASSINQGADGYTF.

This chain uses TRBV6-2 or TRBV6-3 with TRBJ1-5; D gene unclear. Germline CDR1 is MNHEY and CDR2 is SVGEGT. V was trimmed by 0 bases and J by 4 bases, leaving 7 bases between them. This CDR3 is 14 amino acids long. The CDR3 region is CASSYSGLNQPQHF. The CDR3 nucleotides are TGTGCCAGCAGTTACTCTGGATTAAATCAGCCCCAGCATTTT.